This T cell receptor beta chain was recorded in a study of glioma-infiltrating T cells. Study at large: Samples included WHO grade II oligodendrogliomas or astrocytomas and initial-diagnosis grade IV glioblastomas. Presurgical dexamethasone in glioma patients lasted six or fewer days.

This CDR3 contains 13 residues. Germline values: CDR1 MDHEN, CDR2 SYDVKM. Using RNA template, CDR3s of TCR alpha and beta were amplified with iRepertoire arm-PCR. Each CDR3 protein is one row after TCRdb ran MiXCR on the multiplex PCR reads. This table has around 350,000 distinct CDR3 sequences, around 38% appearing once. As to this clonotype: A much bigger clone sits one base away, suggesting this may be a read error.

The receptor was isolated from a human donor with low-grade glioma or glioblastoma, undergoing nonglioma brain surgery, or in good health (not recorded which). The sequenced material came from glioma tissue, nonneoplastic brain tissue, or PBMCs (not recorded which). The chain joins TRBV28 to TRBJ2-7; 7 bases are a match to TRBD1. CDR3 amino acids: CASSPSGQLEHYF. The CDR3, as DNA: TGTGCCAGCAGTCCATCGGGACAGCTCGAGCACTACTTC.